Each of the 2 T cell receptor beta chains below was sequenced from the same sample in a study of radiotherapy plus CTLA-4 blockade in lung cancer. Method: immunoSEQ multiplex PCR; TCRdb's copy keeps in-frame clones and lacks some. The data show tens of thousands of clones, roughly 76% seen once. The sample here was peripheral blood, taken from a patient treated with radiotherapy plus ipilimumab. The receptors were gathered from a human donor with non-small cell lung cancer who had stable disease on radiotherapy plus ipilimumab.

This clone has a handful of counts. The CDR3 region is CASSPSRGTEAFF. The CDR3 DNA sequence: TGTGCCAGCAGCCCGAGCCGGGGCACTGAAGCTTTCTTT. J is TRBJ1-1 and V is TRBV7-9; D is ambiguous. The CDR3 has 13 amino acids. From germline, CDR1 is SEHNR and CDR2 FQNEAQ (reference sequence). Trimming shortened V by 5 bases and J by 4 bases, and 11 bases separated the two germline ends. The full variable domain, with the rest looked up from reference TRBV7-9 and TRBJ1-1, is DTGVSQNPRHKITKRGQNVTFRCDPISEHNRLYWYRQTLGQGPEFLTYFQNEAQLEKSRLLSDRFSAERPKGSFSTLEIQRTEQGDSAMYLCASSPSRGTEAFFGQGTRLTVV.

This clone was observed a single time. The chain carries TRBV5-1 and TRBJ2-3; D possibly uses TRBD1 or TRBD2 (7 bases each). CDR1 SGHRS and CDR2 YFSETQ come from the germline V gene. With 0 bases removed from V and 4 bases from J, the gap between germline ends came to 18 bases. This CDR3 spans 17 amino acids. The CDR3 protein is CASSLAYQGGASDTQYF. The CDR3 DNA follows: TGCGCCAGCAGCTTGGCCTACCAGGGGGGGGCGTCAGATACGCAGTATTTT. The full variable domain, completed using reference TRBV5-1 and TRBJ2-3, is KAGVTQTPRYLIKTRGQQVTLSCSPISGHRSVSWYQQTPGQGLQFLFEYFSETQRNKGNFPGRFSGRQFSNSRSEMNVSTLELGDSALYLCASSLAYQGGASDTQYFGPGTRLTVL.